Sequencing of this TCR beta chain was carried out in a study of CD8+ T cells in alopecia areata. Study findings and constraints: Relative to mice, TCR sharing across patients was less clear, a difference possibly HLA-related. Sequencing of scalp samples also captures resident alphabeta T cells of normal skin. More clonal than normal scalp was lesional scalp, particularly alopecia totalis/universalis.

The authors sorted CD4+ and CD8+ T cells from PBMCs. A word on this clone: No antigen is known for it.

Investigators isolated RNA and reverse transcribed it into cDNA to act as the sequencing template. The assay was immunoSEQ multiplex PCR, and TCRdb's table has in-frame clones only and misses some. The sample yields 200,000 to 250,000 clones, roughly 50% seen once. V dropped 6 bases and J dropped 4 bases, with 15 bases sitting between them. The V gene's germline CDR1 is MGHRA and CDR2 YSYEKL. This CDR3 comprises 14 residues. The source material was CD8+ T cells sorted from blood. The receptor comes from a human donor in good health. The chain joins TRBV4-1 to TRBJ1-2, with a tentative D call TRBD1 (5 bases). The CDR3 loop is CASSGGDGPYGYTF. The CDR3 DNA reads TGCGCCAGCAGTGGAGGGGACGGGCCCTATGGCTACACCTTC.